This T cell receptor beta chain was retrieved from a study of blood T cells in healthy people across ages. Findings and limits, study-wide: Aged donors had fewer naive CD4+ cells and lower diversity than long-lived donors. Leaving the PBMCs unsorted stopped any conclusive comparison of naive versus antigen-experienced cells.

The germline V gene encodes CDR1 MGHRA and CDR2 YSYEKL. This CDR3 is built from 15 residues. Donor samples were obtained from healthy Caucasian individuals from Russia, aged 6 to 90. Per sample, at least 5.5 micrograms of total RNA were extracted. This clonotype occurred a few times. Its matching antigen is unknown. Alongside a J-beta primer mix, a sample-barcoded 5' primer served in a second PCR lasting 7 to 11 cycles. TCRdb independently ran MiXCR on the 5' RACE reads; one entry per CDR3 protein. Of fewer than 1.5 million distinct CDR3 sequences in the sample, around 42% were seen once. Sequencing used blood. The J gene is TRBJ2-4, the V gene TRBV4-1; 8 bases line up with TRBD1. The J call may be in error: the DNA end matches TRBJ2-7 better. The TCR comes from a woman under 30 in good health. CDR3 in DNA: TGCGCCAGCAGCCCGACAGGGGCTGCTTCCTACGAGCAGTACTTC. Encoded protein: CASSPTGAASYEQYF.